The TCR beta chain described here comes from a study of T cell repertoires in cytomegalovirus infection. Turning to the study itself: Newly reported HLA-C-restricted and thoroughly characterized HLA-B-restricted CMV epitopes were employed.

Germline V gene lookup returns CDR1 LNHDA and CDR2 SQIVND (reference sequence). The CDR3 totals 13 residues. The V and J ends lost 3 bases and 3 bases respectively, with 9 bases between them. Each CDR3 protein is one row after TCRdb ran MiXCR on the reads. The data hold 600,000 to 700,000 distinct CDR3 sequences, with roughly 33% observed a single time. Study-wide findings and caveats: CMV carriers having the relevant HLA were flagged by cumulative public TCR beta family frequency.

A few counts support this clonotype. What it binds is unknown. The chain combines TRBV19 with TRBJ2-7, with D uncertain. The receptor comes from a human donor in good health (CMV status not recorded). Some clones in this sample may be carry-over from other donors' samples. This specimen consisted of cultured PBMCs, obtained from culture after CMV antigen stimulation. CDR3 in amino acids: CASSITIRYEQYF. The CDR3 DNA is TGTGCCAGTAGTATTACCATCCGCTACGAGCAGTACTTC.